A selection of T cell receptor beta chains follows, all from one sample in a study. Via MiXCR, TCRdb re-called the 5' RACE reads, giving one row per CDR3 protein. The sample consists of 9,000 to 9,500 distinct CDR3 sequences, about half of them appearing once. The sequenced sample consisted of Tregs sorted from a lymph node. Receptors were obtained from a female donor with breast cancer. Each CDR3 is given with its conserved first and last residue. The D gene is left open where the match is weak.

CDR3aa: CASSSGLAAEYNEQFF
v_gene: TRBV5-1
j_gene: TRBJ2-1
d_gene: TRBD2

CDR3aa: CASSLATRGADEQFF
v_gene: TRBV5-1
j_gene: TRBJ2-1
d_gene: NA

CDR3aa: CASSPDSEFSQPQHF
v_gene: TRBV6-5
j_gene: TRBJ1-5
d_gene: NA

CDR3aa: CASSLGGLNEQFF
v_gene: TRBV5-1
j_gene: TRBJ2-1
d_gene: NA

CDR3aa: CASSFYQTGSHEQYF
v_gene: TRBV12-3/TRBV12-4
j_gene: TRBJ2-7
d_gene: TRBD1

CDR3aa: CASSQVLEETQYF
v_gene: TRBV7-2
j_gene: TRBJ2-5
d_gene: NA

CDR3aa: CASSSPGLETGELFF
v_gene: TRBV7-9
j_gene: TRBJ2-2
d_gene: TRBD2

CDR3aa: CSARDRKDRGLAETQYF
v_gene: TRBV20-1
j_gene: TRBJ2-5
d_gene: TRBD1

CDR3aa: CASSPAGNYEQYF
v_gene: TRBV7-9
j_gene: TRBJ2-7
d_gene: NA

CDR3aa: CATSRDPDILNTEAFF
v_gene: TRBV15
j_gene: TRBJ1-1
d_gene: NA

CDR3aa: CASSLGPSYEQYF
v_gene: TRBV7-2
j_gene: TRBJ2-7
d_gene: NA

CDR3aa: CASSMTSGEYNEQFF
v_gene: TRBV7-3
j_gene: TRBJ2-1
d_gene: TRBD2

CDR3aa: CSARFTSGDYEQYF
v_gene: TRBV20-1
j_gene: TRBJ2-7
d_gene: TRBD2

CDR3aa: CASSEYRGPYEQYF
v_gene: TRBV6-1
j_gene: TRBJ2-7
d_gene: TRBD1

CDR3aa: CASSYSRQGANSPLHF
v_gene: TRBV6-5
j_gene: TRBJ1-6
d_gene: TRBD1

CDR3aa: CASSQDGTPNTEAFF
v_gene: TRBV4-1
j_gene: TRBJ1-1
d_gene: NA

CDR3aa: CASSYQEMRTGELFF
v_gene: TRBV7-6
j_gene: TRBJ2-2
d_gene: NA

CDR3aa: CASSPQGEDSPLHF
v_gene: TRBV27
j_gene: TRBJ1-6
d_gene: TRBD1

CDR3aa: CASSLDGLGQGNEQFF
v_gene: TRBV7-6
j_gene: TRBJ2-1
d_gene: NA

CDR3aa: CASSPPGQGAHEQYF
v_gene: TRBV6-5
j_gene: TRBJ2-7
d_gene: TRBD1

CDR3aa: CAWWSGLGTDTQYF
v_gene: TRBV30
j_gene: TRBJ2-3
d_gene: TRBD2

CDR3aa: CASRQFLAGKDEQYF
v_gene: TRBV6-5
j_gene: TRBJ2-7
d_gene: TRBD2

CDR3aa: CASSYEWGETQYF
v_gene: TRBV27
j_gene: TRBJ2-5
d_gene: NA

CDR3aa: CASSLLGAGSSNYGYTF
v_gene: TRBV5-1
j_gene: TRBJ1-2
d_gene: NA

CDR3aa: CAIGGGPNSYNEQFF
v_gene: TRBV10-3
j_gene: TRBJ2-1
d_gene: NA

CDR3aa: CSANGHYNEQFF
v_gene: TRBV20-1
j_gene: TRBJ2-1
d_gene: NA

CDR3aa: CSARDRGYYEQYF
v_gene: TRBV20-1
j_gene: TRBJ2-7
d_gene: NA

CDR3aa: CASSSTGGRADTQYF
v_gene: TRBV7-6
j_gene: TRBJ2-3
d_gene: TRBD1

CDR3aa: CSARGLAGGPDVETQYF
v_gene: TRBV20-1
j_gene: TRBJ2-5
d_gene: TRBD2

CDR3aa: CASSPGTEGRQFF
v_gene: TRBV7-3
j_gene: TRBJ2-1
d_gene: TRBD1

CDR3aa: CASSYSFNQPQHF
v_gene: TRBV6-5
j_gene: TRBJ1-5
d_gene: NA

CDR3aa: CASSQESRAKNIQYF
v_gene: TRBV4-1
j_gene: TRBJ2-4
d_gene: NA

CDR3aa: CASSQRHRTDTQYF
v_gene: TRBV4-2
j_gene: TRBJ2-3
d_gene: NA

CDR3aa: CASTYSNYEQYF
v_gene: TRBV12-3/TRBV12-4
j_gene: TRBJ2-7
d_gene: NA

CDR3aa: CASSKSKSRTYNSPLHF
v_gene: TRBV21-1
j_gene: TRBJ1-6
d_gene: NA

CDR3aa: CASSHAKAGPYEQYF
v_gene: TRBV6-6
j_gene: TRBJ2-7
d_gene: NA

CDR3aa: CASSGENGYTEAFF
v_gene: TRBV9
j_gene: TRBJ1-1
d_gene: NA

CDR3aa: CASSYAPRDSYF
v_gene: TRBV6-6
j_gene: TRBJ2-3
d_gene: TRBD1

CDR3aa: CASSLIGTGDSPLHF
v_gene: TRBV27
j_gene: TRBJ1-6
d_gene: TRBD1

CDR3aa: CASSDCSGTPSNQPQHF
v_gene: TRBV25-1
j_gene: TRBJ1-5
d_gene: NA

CDR3aa: CASSQTGGRETQYF
v_gene: TRBV28
j_gene: TRBJ2-5
d_gene: TRBD1

CDR3aa: CSARDTAGAMIYERYF
v_gene: TRBV20-1
j_gene: TRBJ2-7
d_gene: NA

CDR3aa: CASRDRANQPQHF
v_gene: TRBV12-3/TRBV12-4
j_gene: TRBJ1-5
d_gene: TRBD1

CDR3aa: CASSYSSGYNEQFF
v_gene: TRBV6-5
j_gene: TRBJ2-1
d_gene: NA

CDR3aa: CASSVGTGELFF
v_gene: TRBV9
j_gene: TRBJ2-2
d_gene: NA

CDR3aa: CSVEKQGSEAFF
v_gene: TRBV29-1
j_gene: TRBJ1-1
d_gene: TRBD1

CDR3aa: CSARLTAQETQYF
v_gene: TRBV20-1
j_gene: TRBJ2-5
d_gene: NA

CDR3aa: CASSLYSGNTIYF
v_gene: TRBV28
j_gene: TRBJ1-3
d_gene: NA

CDR3aa: CASSQEGPRGYGNEQYF
v_gene: TRBV4-1
j_gene: TRBJ2-7
d_gene: NA

CDR3aa: CSEVTGPNTGELSF
v_gene: TRBV29-1
j_gene: TRBJ2-2
d_gene: TRBD1

CDR3aa: CASGPGFEQFF
v_gene: TRBV7-8
j_gene: TRBJ2-1
d_gene: NA

CDR3aa: CATIPGQDNSPLHF
v_gene: TRBV30
j_gene: TRBJ1-6
d_gene: TRBD1

CDR3aa: CASREGYEQYF
v_gene: TRBV6-5
j_gene: TRBJ2-7
d_gene: NA

CDR3aa: CASSLGLGYEQYF
v_gene: TRBV7-3
j_gene: TRBJ2-7
d_gene: NA